This record covers a single TCR beta chain. These data come from a study of blood T cell repertoires in COVID-19. The overall study: Italy, Spain and the United States were the sources of the convalescent and acute COVID-19 samples. In each case, the material was cDNA or gDNA derived from T cells, B-cell-depleted T cells, or PBMCs.

Trimming took 5 bases from V and 7 from J; bases not matched to a gene: 4. CDR3 length: 12 amino acids. Looked up from germline, CDR1 is MGHDK and CDR2 is SYGVNS. The study recruited people aged about 18 to 90 years across approximately 24 US areas. Categorization into cohorts depended on clinical history that participants reported. Profiling relied on immunoSEQ multiplex PCR, and the TCRdb table lists in-frame clones only, not all of them. The sample yields approximately 220,000 clones, nearly 90% seen once. Sequenced sample: PBMCs or T cells enriched from blood (not recorded which). The chain has TRBV25-1 and TRBJ1-1; TRBD1 matches 7 bases. The clonotype comes from a man aged 25 to 40 who had been exposed to COVID-19. CDR3 nucleotide sequence: TGTGCCAGCAGTCCGTGGGACAGTGAAGCTTTCTTT. Amino acids: CASSPWDSEAFF.